This entry lists 30 T cell receptor beta chains sequenced from one sample in a study of identical twins. TCRdb recomputed calls from the 5' RACE reads with MiXCR, one row per CDR3 protein. The table has roughly 700,000 distinct CDR3 sequences, under 9% seen once; the top ten hold around 0.98%. The data were also submitted as part of a second study, on yellow fever vaccine responses in identical twins.

Sequences were obtained from PBMCs. The receptor source for this set is a woman in her late teens or twenties in good health.

This clonotype turned up a few times. The chain links TRBV28 to TRBJ2-4; a possible D gene is TRBD1 (6 bases). The CDR3 has 14 residues. Per the germline V gene, CDR1 is MDHEN and CDR2 is SYDVKM. V was cut by 5 bases and J by 6 bases, with 14 bases left in between. DNA of the CDR3: TGTGCCAGCAGTATTACAGGGCTACTAAACATTCAGTACTTC. Translated: CASSITGLLNIQYF.

This clonotype was seen at least ten times. The chain carries TRBV6-4 and TRBJ2-7; possible D gene TRBD1, 5 bases. V was pared by 0 bases and J by 2 bases, with 14 bases between. The germline V gene encodes CDR1 MRHNA and CDR2 SNTAGT. CDR3 length: 16 amino acids. The CDR3 protein is CASSDSPLWGTYEQYF. DNA for the CDR3: TGTGCCAGCAGTGACTCGCCTCTATGGGGCACCTACGAGCAGTACTTC.

The V gene is TRBV12-3 or TRBV12-4, the J gene TRBJ2-3, with 7 bases matching TRBD2. With 6 bases clipped from V and 0 bases from J, the junction kept 6 bases outside the gene matches. CDR3 length: 15 residues. CDR3 DNA: TGTGCCAGCAGCATAAGCGGGGTTAGCACAGATACGCAGTATTTT. Amino acid sequence: CASSISGVSTDTQYF.

This clonotype occurred a few times. The chain has TRBV7-9 and TRBJ2-1, with 10 bases aligning to TRBD2. Germline assignment: CDR1 SEHNR and CDR2 FQNEAQ (reference sequence). The CDR3 length is 17 residues. The ends lost 3 bases at V and 9 bases at J; junction bases unmatched: 14. CDR3 bases: TGTGCCAGCAGCTTGGGCGCTCTAGCGGGAGACCCACCTGAGCAGTTCTTC. Translating it yields CASSLGALAGDPPEQFF.

This clonotype was counted a few times. The V gene is TRBV11-3, the J gene TRBJ2-1; D possibly corresponds to TRBD2 (6 bases). In germline, CDR1 is SGHNT, CDR2 YENEEA. Trimming took 1 base from V and 12 from J, leaving 25 bases between them. The CDR3 spans 17 residues. This CDR3 reads CASSLGHAGTPTMGQFF. The CDR3 coding sequence is TGTGCCAGCAGCTTAGGGCACGCGGGGACCCCCACAATGGGGCAGTTCTTC. The full variable domain, with the rest looked up from reference TRBV11-3 and TRBJ2-1, is EAGVVQSPRYKIIEKKQPVAFWCNPISGHNTLYWYLQNLGQGPELLIRYENEEAVDDSQLPKDRFSAERLKGVDSTLKIQPAELGDSAVYLCASSLGHAGTPTMGQFFGPGTRLTVL.

This chain uses TRBV7-9 with TRBJ1-2; tentatively, D is TRBD1 (5 bases). The ends were cut back, 8 bases at V and 8 bases at J, with 9 bases in the middle. This CDR3 is 10 amino acids long. Germline V CDR1 and CDR2: SEHNR, FQNEAQ (reference sequence). The CDR3 here is CASQGEGYTF. The CDR3 DNA sequence: TGTGCCAGCCAAGGGGAGGGCTACACCTTC.

About this clonotype itself: One end of the junction is discordant with germline, which a read error may explain. The genes are TRBV20-1 and TRBJ2-7; 9 bases are a match to TRBD1. Germline CDR1 DFQATT, CDR2 SNEGSKA (reference sequence). The length of the CDR3 is 11 residues. CDR3 loop: CSAPDRGSSHF. The CDR3 nucleotides are TGCAGTGCACCGGACAGGGGATCCTCGCACTTC.

The chain carries TRBV7-6 and TRBJ2-7, with 7 bases lining up with TRBD1. J gave up 0 bases and V 3 bases, and 11 bases lay outside the gene matches. Germline lookup yields CDR1 SGHVS and CDR2 FNYEAQ. There are 17 residues in the CDR3. The CDR3 loop is CASSFYLTGRTSYEQYF. DNA of the CDR3: TGTGCCAGCAGCTTCTATCTGACAGGGAGAACCTCCTACGAGCAGTACTTC.

This clonotype has only a few counts. The V gene is TRBV15, the J gene TRBJ2-5, with unresolved D. The germline V and J ends were trimmed by 5 bases and 5 bases, with 18 bases remaining between them. This CDR3 has 15 amino acids. Germline assignment: CDR1 LNHNV and CDR2 YYDKDF (reference sequence). The CDR3 bases are TGTGCCACCAGCGCCGAGACTCGCCGGTCGGAGACCCAGTACTTC. Its translation is CATSAETRRSETQYF.

This rearrangement joins TRBV6-1 to TRBJ2-2; TRBD2 aligns across 10 bases. CDR1 is MNHNS and CDR2 is SASEGT in the germline V gene. With 6 bases clipped from V and 3 bases from J, the junction kept 10 bases outside the gene matches. This CDR3 region has 17 residues. CDR3 loop: CASRDTRTSGYTGELFF. The CDR3 DNA follows: TGTGCCAGCAGGGATACAAGGACTAGCGGCTACACCGGGGAGCTGTTTTTT.

This clonotype was seen at least ten times. The rearrangement joins TRBV24-1 to TRBJ2-3; 9 nucleotides line up with TRBD1. J was trimmed by 4 bases and V by 7 bases; bases with no gene match: 8. Germline V gives CDR1 KGHDR, CDR2 SFDVKD. There are 15 residues in the CDR3. CDR3 sequence reads: CATSDGQGSADTQYF. The CDR3 DNA follows: TGTGCCACCAGCGACGGACAGGGGAGCGCAGATACGCAGTATTTT.

This clonotype showed up just a few times. V is TRBV28 and J is TRBJ2-4; 12 positions match TRBD2. Germline trimming cut 2 bases from V and 1 base from J; bases unmatched to any gene: 9. CDR3 length: 19 residues. Germline-derived CDR1 and CDR2 are MDHEN and SYDVKM. CDR3 protein: CASSLRASGRAGAKNIQYF. CDR3 DNA: TGTGCCAGCAGTTTACGAGCTAGCGGGAGGGCCGGGGCCAAAAACATTCAGTACTTC. The variable domain in full, completed from reference TRBV28 and TRBJ2-4, reads DVKVTQSSRYLVKRTGEKVFLECVQDMDHENMFWYRQDPGLGLRLIYFSYDVKMKEKGDIPEGYSVSREKKERFSLILESASTNQTSMYLCASSLRASGRAGAKNIQYFGAGTRLSVL.

This clonotype was observed a handful of times. The chain joins TRBV6-5 to TRBJ1-1, with D tentatively TRBD1 (6 bases). The ends were cut back, 2 bases at V and 1 base at J, with 14 bases in the middle. CDR3 length equals 16 residues. Germline-derived CDR1 and CDR2 are MNHEY and SVGAGI. In DNA form, the CDR3 reads TGTGCCAGCAGTTACCACCCCGGACAGAAGAACACTGAAGCTTTCTTT. Translated, it gives CASSYHPGQKNTEAFF.

The CDR3 protein is CASSLGGASNEKLFF. CDR3 nucleotides: TGTGCCAGCAGCTTAGGGGGGGCCTCTAATGAAAAACTGTTTTTT. The chain uses TRBV7-9 and TRBJ1-4, with TRBD1 as a possible D gene (6 bases). Deletions cut 1 base from V and 3 bases from J, with 9 bases between. The CDR3 has 15 amino acids. Germline CDR1 and CDR2: SEHNR and FQNEAQ (reference sequence).

V is TRBV6-5 and J is TRBJ2-5, with 10 bases fitting TRBD1. The germline gives CDR1 MNHEY, CDR2 SVGAGI. The CDR3 is made up of 15 amino acids. V shed 7 bases, J shed 5 bases, and the junction held 10 bases outside the gene matches. CDR3 in amino acids: CASTNSGQGSETQYF. The CDR3 bases are TGTGCCAGCACTAACTCGGGACAGGGGTCGGAGACCCAGTACTTC.

This clonotype was found a few times. As DNA, the CDR3 is TGCAGTGCTAGCGAAGCAGACCGCCAAGAGACCCAGTACTTC. It translates to CSASEADRQETQYF. The rearrangement links TRBV20-1 to TRBJ2-5; D gene ambiguous. The length of the CDR3 is 14 residues. V was pared by 3 bases and J by 1 base, with 12 bases between. CDR1 is DFQATT and CDR2 is SNEGSKA in the germline V gene (reference sequence).

This clonotype has only a few counts. The gene calls are TRBV7-3 and TRBJ2-3; D unresolved. Germline assignment: CDR1 SGHTA and CDR2 FQGTGA. The V gene lost 1 base and the J gene lost 6 bases, with 11 bases spanning the gap. The CDR3 is made up of 14 amino acids. CDR3 DNA: TGTGCCAGCAGCTTAAACGGACCTCAGGATACGCAGTATTTT. Translating gives CASSLNGPQDTQYF.

This clonotype was counted at least ten times. The chain combines TRBV25-1 with TRBJ2-7, with a tentative D call TRBD2 (6 bases). V was cut by 9 bases and J by 6 bases, with 18 bases left in between. The CDR3 has 13 residues. Germline V lookup: CDR1 MGHDK, CDR2 SYGVNS. The CDR3 reads CARIPSLGGEQYF. CDR3 DNA sequence: TGTGCCAGGATTCCGAGCCTGGGAGGCGAGCAGTACTTC.

The V and J genes are TRBV4-2 and TRBJ2-5, with 11 positions matching TRBD1. CDR1 and CDR2 from the germline V gene are LGHNA and YNFKEQ. The trim removed 1 base at V and 2 bases at J, leaving 9 bases unmatched. The CDR3 is made up of 18 amino acids. The CDR3 protein is CASSQVLGQGAFQETQYF. CDR3 coding DNA: TGTGCCAGCAGCCAAGTTCTTGGACAGGGGGCCTTTCAAGAGACCCAGTACTTC.

This clonotype was seen at least ten times. This rearrangement joins TRBV29-1 to TRBJ2-2, with 7 bases fitting TRBD1. CDR1 and CDR2 from the germline V gene are SQVTM and ANQGSEA. Trimming at V came to 5 bases and at J to 3 bases, leaving 9 bases not matched to a gene. This CDR3 is 15 amino acids long. Here the CDR3 reads CSVYNRGMDTGELFF. In DNA, the CDR3 is TGCAGCGTTTACAACAGGGGAATGGACACCGGGGAGCTGTTTTTT.

The rearrangement joins TRBV29-1 to TRBJ2-5; TRBD2 might be the D (6 bases). Germline assignment: CDR1 SQVTM and CDR2 ANQGSEA. CDR3 length: 15 amino acids. Trimming took 6 bases from V and 5 from J, leaving 22 bases between them. DNA for the CDR3: TGCAGCGTAAAAGGAGGGTACCCATTTTTGGAGACCCAGTACTTC. Its translation is CSVKGGYPFLETQYF.

CDR3 DNA sequence: TGTGCCAGTTCCACCGGGGACAGCCGCTACGAGCAGTACTTC. It specifies CASSTGDSRYEQYF. The chain combines TRBV18 with TRBJ2-7; 7 nucleotides match TRBD1. With V trimmed by 9 bases and J by 3 bases, 11 bases remained unmatched. This CDR3 spans 14 amino acids. Germline assignment: CDR1 KGHSH and CDR2 LQKENI.

In this sample, this clonotype turned up a few times. V gene TRBV10-3 combines with J gene TRBJ2-1, with 8 bases aligning to TRBD1. Trimming at V came to 7 bases and at J to 6 bases, leaving 11 bases not matched to a gene. This CDR3 is built from 15 residues. The germline V gene encodes CDR1 ENHRY and CDR2 SYGVKD. The CDR3 sequence is CAITPDRESGNEQFF. CDR3 coding DNA: TGTGCCATCACCCCGGACAGGGAAAGTGGCAATGAGCAGTTCTTC.

This clonotype has only a few counts. The V call is TRBV7-2, the J call TRBJ2-7, with D possibly being TRBD2 (5 bases). This CDR3 region has 14 residues. Germline V gene sequence: CDR1 SGHTA, CDR2 FQGNSA. The germline V and J ends were trimmed by 3 bases and 4 bases, with 13 bases remaining between them. The CDR3 loop is CASSFGLNAYEQYF. CDR3 nucleotide sequence: TGTGCCAGCAGCTTCGGACTTAACGCGTACGAGCAGTACTTC.

This chain links TRBV3-1 with TRBJ2-5; D perhaps matches TRBD2 (5 bases). This CDR3 region has 13 residues. V gave up 4 bases and J gave up 4 bases, with 10 bases separating them. Looked up from germline, CDR1 is LGHDT and CDR2 is YNNKEL (reference sequence). The CDR3 is CASSRAEVETQYF. The CDR3, as DNA: TGTGCCAGCAGCCGAGCGGAGGTAGAGACCCAGTACTTC.

The chain has TRBV4-3 and TRBJ2-3; D ambiguous. Germline V CDR1 and CDR2: LGHNA, YSLEER. The ends were cut back, 0 bases at V and 4 bases at J, with 14 bases in the middle. This CDR3 contains 16 residues. Here the CDR3 DNA reads TGCGCCAGCAGCCAAGATGATGGTCGGATCGCAGATACGCAGTATTTT. Translated, it gives CASSQDDGRIADTQYF.

V and J are TRBV29-1 and TRBJ2-1; D assignment may be TRBD1 or TRBD2 (6 bases each). V lost 7 bases and J lost 9, with 16 bases in between. CDR1 and CDR2 (germline): SQVTM, ANQGSEA. The CDR3 has 12 amino acids. The CDR3 bases are TGCAGCGGGGGGGCGCTTAGGGGTGAGCAGTTCTTC. This translates into CSGGALRGEQFF.

A note on this clonotype: Because the CDR3's place on the DNA is in doubt, the DNA is left out and the CDR3 is given as listed by TCRdb. The V gene is TRBV7-5, the J gene TRBJ2-3; the D call TRBD1 from the table was never checked on the DNA. TRBV7-5 has pseudogene status. Ends included, the CDR3 has 15 residues. CDR3 amino acids: CISVPDWADLDTQYF.

Ten or more counts support this clonotype. The gene calls are TRBV24-1 and TRBJ2-3, with D hard to call. Per germline, CDR1 KGHDR and CDR2 SFDVKD. Trimming took 8 bases from V and 6 from J, leaving 5 bases between them. The CDR3 totals 10 residues. DNA for the CDR3: TGTGCCACCATGGAGGATACGCAGTATTTT. Its translation is CATMEDTQYF.

This clonotype has just a few counts. The chain joins TRBV6-2 or TRBV6-3 to TRBJ2-1; TRBD1 is a possible D gene (6 bases). Trimming removed 6 bases at V and 4 bases at J, with 13 bases between. CDR3 length: 14 amino acids. CDR1 is MNHEY, CDR2 SVGEGT, per germline. CDR3 region: CASSRQGRYNEQFF. As DNA, the CDR3 is TGTGCCAGCAGCCGGCAGGGGCGTTACAATGAGCAGTTCTTC.